The 27 T cell receptor beta chains below come from one sample, sequenced in a study of blood T cell repertoires in COVID-19. Assay used: immunoSEQ multiplex PCR; TCRdb lists only in-frame clones, some missing. Here the sample spans 150,000 to 200,000 clones, roughly 85% being singletons. Material for sequencing was peripheral blood. The receptors were gathered from a human donor with active or convalescent COVID-19. The donor label of this sample is uncertain.

This clone has more than one count but fewer than ten. Other DNA variants within this sample encode the same CDR3. J is TRBJ1-2 and V is TRBV12-3 or TRBV12-4; TRBD1 is a possible D gene (6 bases). The CDR3 contains 11 residues. V was clipped by 6 bases and J by 11 bases, with 13 bases between them. CDR3 sequence (DNA): TGTGCCAGCAGCCCAGGGGAGGGATACACCTTC. The encoded protein is CASSPGEGYTF.

The chain has TRBV24-1 and TRBJ2-6, with D possibly TRBD1 on 6 matching bases. The CDR3 covers 17 residues. Trimming cost V 5 bases and J 4 bases, with 17 bases left between them. Germline V gene data show CDR1 as KGHDR and CDR2 as SFDVKD. The CDR3 DNA is TGTGCCACCAGTGCTAGTCAGGGGAATTCGGGGGCCAACGTCCTGACTTTC. It yields the protein CATSASQGNSGANVLTF.

A note on this clone: A read error may account for a junction end that differs from germline. The chain couples TRBV7-3 to TRBJ1-1; 7 bases match TRBD1. This CDR3 contains 13 residues. CDR1 SGHTA and CDR2 FQGTGA come from the germline V gene. The CDR3 loop reads CASSITGVEEAFF. CDR3 DNA: TGTGCCAGCAGCATAACAGGGGTCGAAGAAGCTTTCTTT.

This clone was picked up a small number of times. Other DNA sequences in this specimen translate into the identical CDR3. The rearrangement joins TRBV18 to TRBJ1-3; D unresolved. V lost 3 bases to trimming and J lost 0 bases, with 6 bases between them. The CDR3 length is 14 residues. CDR1 is KGHSH and CDR2 is LQKENI in the germline V gene. CDR3: CASSPAVSGNTIYF. CDR3 DNA: TGTGCCAGCTCACCGGCGGTCTCTGGAAACACCATATATTTT.

The chain is built from TRBV27 and TRBJ2-7; 9 bases align to TRBD2. Germline CDR1 is MNHEY and CDR2 is SMNVEV (reference sequence). This CDR3 has 14 amino acids. Unmatched junction bases numbered 5, after V lost 2 bases and J lost 6 bases. CDR3 residues: CASSLTAGGGEQYF. Here the CDR3 DNA reads TGTGCCAGCAGTTTAACAGCGGGGGGCGGCGAGCAGTACTTC.

The sample holds a few counts of this clone. CDR3 sequence reads: CASSFHTEAFF. CDR3 sequence (DNA): TGTGCCAGCTCCTTCCACACTGAAGCTTTCTTT. The rearrangement uses TRBV14 and TRBJ1-1; D is uncertain. Per the germline V gene, CDR1 is SGHDN and CDR2 is FVKESK. The CDR3 sequence is 11 residues long. The V and J ends lost 8 bases and 3 bases respectively, with 7 bases between them.

The V and J genes are TRBV5-5 and TRBJ1-1; perhaps TRBD1 as D (6 bases). The length of the CDR3 is 14 residues. Trimming stripped 3 bases from V and 3 bases from J, with 12 bases between. Germline CDR1 reads SGHKS; CDR2 reads YYEKEE (reference sequence). This chain's CDR3 is CASSSREGDTEAFF. The CDR3 DNA reads as TGTGCCAGCAGCTCCAGGGAGGGGGACACTGAAGCTTTCTTT.

The rearrangement uses TRBV19 and TRBJ1-5, with unresolved D. The V gene's germline CDR1 is LNHDA and CDR2 SQIVND (reference sequence). This CDR3 has 15 residues. V gave up 5 bases and J gave up 7 bases, with 18 bases separating them. CDR3 nucleotides: TGTGCCAGTAGTGGAGTGGGAGTCAGCGGACAGCCCCAGCATTTT. Amino acids: CASSGVGVSGQPQHF.

The chain joins TRBV24-1 to TRBJ2-5; 9 bases align to TRBD2. Germline V lookup: CDR1 KGHDR, CDR2 SFDVKD. The ends lost 1 base at V and 1 base at J; junction bases unmatched: 3. CDR3 length equals 16 residues. CDR3 protein: CATSDFSGGTQETQYF. The DNA of the CDR3 is TGTGCCACCAGTGATTTTAGCGGGGGTACCCAAGAGACCCAGTACTTC.

The J gene is TRBJ2-1, the V gene TRBV4-2; tentatively, D is TRBD1 (5 bases). V lost 0 bases and J 7 bases, leaving 13 bases between the germline ends. The CDR3 has 15 amino acids. Looked up from germline, CDR1 is LGHNA and CDR2 is YNFKEQ. Written as DNA, the CDR3 is TGTGCCAGCAGCCAAGAGATGGCAGGGAAGAATGAGCAGTTCTTC. It encodes CASSQEMAGKNEQFF.

V usage is TRBV10-3 and J usage is TRBJ1-1; no firm D call. V dropped 10 bases and J dropped 0 bases, with 12 bases sitting between them. The germline CDR1 and CDR2 sequences are ENHRY and SYGVKD. This CDR3 spans 13 amino acids. CDR3 in amino acids: CANSRLMNTEAFF. DNA for the CDR3: TGTGCCAACTCCAGGCTGATGAACACTGAAGCTTTCTTT.

Regarding this clone: The junction departs from the called germline gene at one end, perhaps through a read error. J is TRBJ1-2 and V is TRBV7-3; D is perhaps TRBD1 (5 bases). The CDR3 has 13 amino acids. Germline V gene sequence: CDR1 SGHTA, CDR2 FQGTGA. The CDR3 sequence is CASSARDGRGYTF. Written as DNA, the CDR3 is TGTGCCAGCAGCGCCAGGGACGGGAGGGGCTATACCTTC. Filled out from reference TRBV7-3 and TRBJ1-2, the complete variable domain reads GAGVSQTPSNKVTEKGKYVELRCDPISGHTALYWYRQSLGQGPEFLIYFQGTGAADDSGLPNDRFFAVRPEGSVSTLKIQRTERGDSAVYLCASSARDGRGYTFGSGTRLTVV.

This chain links TRBV24-1 with TRBJ2-1; 7 positions match TRBD2. The CDR3 runs to 15 residues. Losses at the gene ends were 1 base for V and 8 bases for J; bases not matched to a gene: 7. The germline V gene encodes CDR1 KGHDR and CDR2 SFDVKD. CDR3 nucleotide sequence: TGTGCCACCAGTGATTTTCGGCGGGAGTCATATGAGCAGTTCTTC. It yields the protein CATSDFRRESYEQFF.

There are a few counts of this clone. V usage is TRBV5-1 and J usage is TRBJ2-2; tentative D call: TRBD2 (6 bases). The CDR3 extends over 15 amino acids. Germline V CDR1 and CDR2: SGHRS, YFSETQ. V was shortened by 7 bases and J by 0 bases, with 13 bases between the two germline ends. DNA of the CDR3: TGCGCCAGCGGGCGGACTATCACGAACACCGGGGAGCTGTTTTTT. It is translated as CASGRTITNTGELFF.

The chain employs TRBV6-5 and TRBJ2-1, with D unclear. This CDR3 spans 13 amino acids. The germline V and J ends were trimmed by 6 bases and 1 base, with 7 bases remaining between them. Germline V lookup: CDR1 MNHEY, CDR2 SVGAGI. For the CDR3, the DNA is TGTGCCAGCAGGAGAGTTTCCTACAATGAGCAGTTCTTC. Protein product: CASRRVSYNEQFF.

The chain links TRBV18 to TRBJ2-3, with 11 bases matching TRBD2. Trimming removed 5 bases from V and 2 bases from J; junction bases left unmatched: 6. CDR3 size: 16 residues. Germline lookup yields CDR1 KGHSH and CDR2 LQKENI. CDR3 sequence (DNA): TGTGCCAGCTCATCTCGACTAGCGGGGTACACAGATACGCAGTATTTT. This gives the protein CASSSRLAGYTDTQYF.

This clone has just one count. This sequence joins TRBV28 and TRBJ1-2, with D possibly TRBD1 on 6 matching bases. V was trimmed by 5 bases and J by 6 bases, leaving 22 bases between them. The germline gives CDR1 MDHEN, CDR2 SYDVKM. The CDR3 is 16 amino acids. CDR3 loop: CASSVNPQGKPNGYTF. The CDR3 DNA is TGTGCCAGCAGTGTTAACCCCCAGGGGAAACCAAATGGCTACACCTTC.

The rearrangement links TRBV19 to TRBJ2-7, with 13 bases fitting TRBD2. The CDR3 contains 16 residues. V dropped 5 bases and J dropped 4; count of bases not matched to a gene: 8. CDR1 LNHDA and CDR2 SQIVND come from the germline V gene (reference sequence). CDR3 bases: TGTGCCAGTAGTCAAGGACTAGCGGGGGCTCTATACGAGCAGTACTTC. Translation gives CASSQGLAGALYEQYF.

J is TRBJ2-5 and V is TRBV25-1; 7 positions agree with TRBD2. The V and J ends lost 1 base and 4 bases, in that order; junction bases with no gene match: 3. Germline CDR1 is MGHDK and CDR2 is SYGVNS. The CDR3 spans 14 residues. In DNA, the CDR3 is TGTGCCAGCAGTGAATTCGGGGGGATAGAGACCCAGTACTTC. It translates to CASSEFGGIETQYF.

This clone was observed a single time. The chain combines TRBV25-1 with TRBJ1-1; weak D call: TRBD1 (6 bases). The CDR3 has 14 amino acids. Germline V gives CDR1 MGHDK, CDR2 SYGVNS. The V end was cut by 7 bases, the J end by 4 bases, with 16 bases between. This CDR3 reads CASTPGGASTEAFF. The CDR3 nucleotides read TGTGCCAGCACACCGGGGGGGGCGAGCACTGAAGCTTTCTTT.

The genes are TRBV5-1 and TRBJ2-3; D perhaps matches TRBD2 (7 bases). Per the germline V gene, CDR1 is SGHRS and CDR2 is YFSETQ. V was clipped by 7 bases and J by 5 bases, with 17 bases between them. The CDR3 contains 14 residues. The CDR3 sequence: CASGRGGAEDTQYF. The CDR3 DNA follows: TGCGCCAGCGGAAGGGGGGGGGCCGAAGATACGCAGTATTTT.

The chain employs TRBV4-3 and TRBJ2-1; D perhaps matches TRBD1 (5 bases). V lost 0 bases and J 5 bases, leaving 11 bases between the germline ends. CDR1 LGHNA and CDR2 YSLEER come from the germline V gene. This CDR3 has 15 residues. DNA of the CDR3: TGCGCCAGCAGCCAAGATTATCGGACACACAATGAGCAGTTCTTC. It codes for CASSQDYRTHNEQFF.

The V call is TRBV5-1, the J call TRBJ2-7; D perhaps matches TRBD1 (5 bases). Per the germline V gene, CDR1 is SGHRS and CDR2 is YFSETQ. CDR3 length: 14 residues. V was trimmed by 0 bases and J by 2 bases, leaving 9 bases between them. CDR3 DNA sequence: TGCGCCAGCAGCTTGGAGGGGATGGCCTACGAGCAGTACTTC. The encoded protein is CASSLEGMAYEQYF.

The genes are TRBV6-5 and TRBJ2-5; 12 bases align to TRBD2. Looked up from germline, CDR1 is MNHEY and CDR2 is SVGAGI. This CDR3 contains 15 residues. With 5 bases clipped from V and 5 bases from J, the junction kept 6 bases outside the gene matches. CDR3 residues: CASSTLAGGPETQYF. CDR3 DNA sequence: TGTGCCAGCAGTACCCTAGCGGGGGGGCCTGAGACCCAGTACTTC.

V gene TRBV19 combines with J gene TRBJ1-1; D ambiguous. CDR1 is LNHDA, CDR2 SQIVND, per germline (reference sequence). V was cut by 0 bases and J by 5 bases, with 13 bases left in between. This CDR3 region has 15 residues. The CDR3 spells CASSIDPHSRTEAFF. The DNA for the CDR3 is TGTGCCAGTAGTATAGATCCCCACAGTCGTACTGAAGCTTTCTTT.

The chain uses TRBV19 and TRBJ2-4, with TRBD2 matching 11 bases. Per germline, CDR1 LNHDA and CDR2 SQIVND (reference sequence). This CDR3 has 13 residues. Trimming cost V 7 bases and J 6 bases; bases outside gene matches: 2. The DNA for the CDR3 is TGTGCCAGTAATCTAGCGGGGGGAAACATTCAGTACTTC. Residues: CASNLAGGNIQYF.

A single count supports this clone. This chain uses TRBV25-1 with TRBJ2-7; D is perhaps TRBD2 (6 bases). The CDR3 extends over 14 amino acids. V was trimmed by 3 bases and J by 2 bases, leaving 11 bases between them. Germline V gene sequence: CDR1 MGHDK, CDR2 SYGVNS. The CDR3 DNA reads TGTGCCAGCAGTGAGCCCGGAGGGGCCTACGAGCAGTACTTC. Translated: CASSEPGGAYEQYF.